The 24 T cell receptor beta chains below were found in one sample sequenced in a study of cytomegalovirus exposure and HLA in healthy donors. 13 Jbeta primers and 60 Vbeta primers were used for the PCR. The assay was immunoSEQ multiplex PCR, and TCRdb's table has in-frame clones only and misses some. The repertoire holds approximately 200,000 clones, with roughly four fifths as singletons. Material for sequencing was PBMCs. These receptors all come from a woman aged 45-65 years in good health and CMV-seropositive.

Regarding this clone: The junction and the germline gene differ at one end; a read error may be behind it. The V and J genes are TRBV4-1 and TRBJ2-4; 11 bases agree with TRBD2. The germline CDR1 and CDR2 sequences are MGHRA and YSYEKL. This CDR3 spans 17 amino acids. CDR3 region: CASSQPGTSGAKNSQYF. The CDR3 DNA is TGCGCCAGCAGCCAACCAGGGACTAGCGGAGCCAAAAACAGTCAGTACTTC.

The chain joins TRBV30 to TRBJ1-6; 10 bases map to TRBD1. Germline trimming cut 1 base from V and 6 bases from J; bases unmatched to any gene: 3. The CDR3 is 15 residues long. Per the germline V gene, CDR1 is GTSNPN and CDR2 is SVGIG (reference sequence). Written as DNA, the CDR3 is TGTGCCTGGAGTGGAGGGACAGGGGTTAATTCACCCCTCCACTTT. Protein sequence: CAWSGGTGVNSPLHF. The variable domain in full, with the rest retrieved from reference TRBV30 and TRBJ1-6, is SQTIHQWPATLVQPVGSPLSLECTVEGTSNPNLYWYRQAAGRGLQLLFYSVGIGQISSEVPQNLSASRPQDRQFILSSKKLLLSDSGFYLCAWSGGTGVNSPLHFGNGTRLTVT.

The V gene is TRBV20-1, the J gene TRBJ2-7; D possibly corresponds to TRBD2 (6 bases). Trimming took off 4 bases at V and 6 bases at J, with 10 bases between the two ends. Germline-derived CDR1 and CDR2 are DFQATT and SNEGSKA (reference sequence). This CDR3 is 11 amino acids long. This CDR3 is CSAKLGGEQYF. The CDR3 DNA reads TGCAGTGCTAAGTTGGGGGGCGAGCAGTACTTC.

In nucleotides, the CDR3 is TGTGCCAGCAGCTTAGGACAGGGGGCGCTTGGCTACACCTTC. Translating it yields CASSLGQGALGYTF. The chain is built from TRBV7-9 and TRBJ1-2, with 10 bases aligning to TRBD1. The V and J ends lost 1 base and 7 bases, in that order; junction bases with no gene match: 3. Germline assignment: CDR1 SEHNR and CDR2 FQNEAQ (reference sequence). The CDR3 runs 14 residues.

The chain employs TRBV6-5 and TRBJ1-5, with a tentative D call TRBD1 (5 bases). The CDR3 loop spans 14 amino acids. Trimming shortened V by 7 bases and J by 4 bases, and 14 bases separated the two germline ends. Germline V CDR1 and CDR2: MNHEY, SVGAGI. CDR3 amino acids: CASTPRGWNQPQHF. The CDR3 nucleotides read TGTGCCAGCACCCCTAGGGGTTGGAATCAGCCCCAGCATTTT.

The V call is TRBV18, the J call TRBJ2-2; D gene uncertain. V was pared by 0 bases and J by 6 bases, with 8 bases between. Per germline, CDR1 KGHSH and CDR2 LQKENI. The CDR3 is 14 amino acids. CDR3 sequence (DNA): TGTGCCAGCTCACCACCGAGGTTTGCCGGGGAGCTGTTTTTT. It yields the protein CASSPPRFAGELFF.

The chain is built from TRBV9 and TRBJ1-2, with D possibly TRBD1 on 5 matching bases. From germline, CDR1 is SGDLS and CDR2 YYNGEE. Trimming left V 0 bases short and J 4 bases short, with 10 bases between. The length of the CDR3 is 14 residues. The CDR3, as DNA: TGTGCCAGCAGCGTAGGTCAGGGCGGCTATGGCTACACCTTC. Protein product: CASSVGQGGYGYTF.

The chain employs TRBV4-1 and TRBJ1-2; D possibly corresponds to TRBD1 (5 bases). CDR3 length: 13 residues. Germline V gene data show CDR1 as MGHRA and CDR2 as YSYEKL. Trimming cost V 3 bases and J 7 bases, with 12 bases left between them. CDR3 residues: CASSHPGGGGYTF. CDR3 nucleotides: TGCGCCAGCAGCCACCCGGGGGGGGGTGGCTACACCTTC.

V is TRBV5-1 and J is TRBJ1-1; 8 bases are a match to TRBD1. Germline V gives CDR1 SGHRS, CDR2 YFSETQ. The CDR3 runs 14 residues. Trimming cost V 4 bases and J 1 base; bases outside gene matches: 3. CDR3 coding DNA: TGCGCCAGCAGCAGAGGGACAGGGAACACTGAAGCTTTCTTT. Amino acid sequence: CASSRGTGNTEAFF.

A word on this clone: One end of the junction is discordant with germline, which a read error may explain. V usage is TRBV7-9 and J usage is TRBJ1-1; D is possibly TRBD1 (5 bases). Germline V gives CDR1 SEHNR, CDR2 FQNEAQ (reference sequence). CDR3 length equals 13 residues. The CDR3 nucleotides are TGTTCCAGCAGCTTACAGGAAAACACTGAAGCTTTCTTT. Amino acid sequence: CSSSLQENTEAFF.

J is TRBJ2-3 and V is TRBV6-1, with TRBD2 identical over 12 bases. Trimming cost V 3 bases and J 0 bases; bases outside gene matches: 13. The CDR3 consists of 20 residues. Germline CDR1 reads MNHNS; CDR2 reads SASEGT. Here the CDR3 DNA reads TGTGCCAGCAGTGATTCTCGAGGACTAGCGGGGAGTGCTAGCACAGATACGCAGTATTTT. This translates into CASSDSRGLAGSASTDTQYF.

In this sample, this clone turned up once. At the DNA level, this CDR3 is encoded by other sequences in the same sample as well. The chain carries TRBV5-1 and TRBJ1-5, with a possible D match to TRBD1 (6 bases). In germline, CDR1 is SGHRS, CDR2 YFSETQ. The V and J ends lost 2 bases and 5 bases respectively, with 17 bases between them. The CDR3 length is 16 residues. The CDR3 DNA sequence: TGCGCCAGCAGCTTAACAGGGTCGACCCCATATCAGCCCCAGCATTTT. It yields the protein CASSLTGSTPYQPQHF. The whole variable domain, filled in from reference TRBV5-1 and TRBJ1-5, reads KAGVTQTPRYLIKTRGQQVTLSCSPISGHRSVSWYQQTPGQGLQFLFEYFSETQRNKGNFPGRFSGRQFSNSRSEMNVSTLELGDSALYLCASSLTGSTPYQPQHFGDGTRLSIL.

This clone was seen a single time. This rearrangement joins TRBV2 to TRBJ1-1; 9 bases map to TRBD1. CDR3 size: 15 residues. J lost 1 base, V lost 6 bases, and 6 bases had no gene match. Germline CDR1 is SNHLY and CDR2 is FYNNEI. The CDR3 loop reads CASRRTGAQNTEAFF. CDR3 DNA: TGTGCCAGCAGGAGGACAGGGGCCCAGAACACTGAAGCTTTCTTT.

The rearrangement links TRBV6-1 to TRBJ1-1; D is possibly TRBD1 (5 bases). With 7 bases removed from V and 5 bases from J, the gap between germline ends came to 14 bases. CDR1 MNHNS and CDR2 SASEGT come from the germline V gene. The CDR3 runs 13 residues. The CDR3 reads CASKQGSETEAFF. The DNA for the CDR3 is TGTGCCAGCAAGCAGGGTTCGGAGACTGAAGCTTTCTTT.

The chain is built from TRBV14 and TRBJ1-2; D gene uncertain. CDR1 SGHDN and CDR2 FVKESK come from the germline V gene. This CDR3 is built from 13 residues. V lost 2 bases and J lost 6, with 10 bases in between. The CDR3 region has the DNA TGTGCCAGCAGCCAACAGAGGGAACATGGCTACACCTTC. The encoded protein is CASSQQREHGYTF.

The sample holds a few counts of this clone. The chain carries TRBV19 and TRBJ1-2; D unclear. CDR3 length: 13 residues. Germline CDR1 and CDR2: LNHDA and SQIVND (reference sequence). V was shortened by 10 bases and J by 5 bases, with 17 bases between the two germline ends. CDR3 amino acids: CATREAAAYGYTF. The CDR3 DNA is TGTGCCACCCGGGAGGCCGCAGCTTATGGCTACACCTTC.

This clone was seen a single time. CDR3 amino acids: CASSYPQRNSGYTF. CDR3 DNA sequence: TGTGCCAGCAGCTACCCGCAGCGGAATAGTGGCTACACCTTC. The chain uses TRBV5-6 and TRBJ1-2, with D hard to call. V was clipped by 3 bases and J by 7 bases, with 16 bases between them. The CDR3 covers 14 residues. Germline V gives CDR1 SGHDT, CDR2 YYEEEE. Full variable domain (missing parts from reference TRBV5-6 and TRBJ1-2): DAGVTQSPTHLIKTRGQQVTLRCSPKSGHDTVSWYQQALGQGPQFIFQYYEEEERQRGNFPDRFSGHQFPNYSSELNVNALLLGDSALYLCASSYPQRNSGYTFGSGTRLTVV.

The chain has TRBV5-6 and TRBJ2-5, with TRBD2 matching over 8 bases. The J call may be mistaken, given a closer DNA end match to TRBJ2-7. Germline V gene sequence: CDR1 SGHDT, CDR2 YYEEEE. This CDR3 is 13 amino acids long. The CDR3 coding sequence is TGTGCCAGCAGCTTGCGGGGGGGATACGAGCAGTACTTC. It codes for CASSLRGGYEQYF.

The J gene is TRBJ2-1, the V gene TRBV11-3; D not certain. Between the trimmed V and J ends, which lost 5 bases and 8 bases, there was a span of 13 bases. CDR1 SGHNT and CDR2 YENEEA come from the germline V gene. The CDR3 totals 13 residues. The CDR3 DNA reads as TGTGCCAGCAGCAGCGCTAGGAGCGATGAGCAGTTCTTC. It encodes CASSSARSDEQFF.

This rearrangement joins TRBV9 to TRBJ2-3; D not resolved. V lost 3 bases and J lost 2, with 16 bases in between. The V gene's germline CDR1 is SGDLS and CDR2 YYNGEE. The CDR3 covers 16 residues. The CDR3 here is CASSARLRPDTDTQYF. Written as DNA, the CDR3 is TGTGCCAGCAGCGCCCGACTCCGGCCCGACACAGATACGCAGTATTTT.

This rearrangement joins TRBV7-2 to TRBJ2-2, with D perhaps matching TRBD1 (5 bases). The V gene's germline CDR1 is SGHTA and CDR2 FQGNSA. The CDR3 has 14 residues. Deletions cut 3 bases from V and 4 bases from J, with 9 bases between. The DNA of the CDR3 is TGTGCCAGCAGCTTGCACAGGCCCACCGGGGAGCTGTTTTTT. It encodes CASSLHRPTGELFF.

This clone was observed once. This chain links TRBV29-1 with TRBJ1-2; D remains unclear. CDR1 SQVTM and CDR2 ANQGSEA come from the germline V gene. V lost 0 bases, J lost 7 bases, and 12 bases lay in between. The CDR3 has 13 residues. The CDR3 loop reads CSVEDTSRSGYTF. CDR3 in DNA: TGCAGCGTTGAAGACACCTCGAGAAGTGGCTACACCTTC.

This clone occurred a few times. The sample contains more than one DNA sequence encoding this CDR3. This chain joins TRBV28 and TRBJ2-5; 8 positions agree with TRBD1. The V and J ends lost 1 base and 2 bases, in that order; junction bases with no gene match: 6. Germline values: CDR1 MDHEN, CDR2 SYDVKM. The CDR3 has 16 amino acids. The CDR3 nucleotides read TGTGCCAGCAGTTTATACCGGACAGGGAAGCAAGAGACCCAGTACTTC. It codes for CASSLYRTGKQETQYF.

Comments on this clone: A far larger clone differs by one base, so this is likely a read error. Other DNA sequences of this sample code for an identical CDR3. The chain is built from TRBV5-6 and TRBJ2-7, with D maybe TRBD1 (6 bases). Looked up from germline, CDR1 is SGHDT and CDR2 is YYEEEE. The CDR3 is made up of 13 amino acids. With 4 bases removed from V and 3 bases from J, the gap between germline ends came to 11 bases. CDR3 coding DNA: TGTGCCAGCAGCGGGGACACGTTCTACGAGCAGTACTTC. It specifies CASSGDTFYEQYF.